This TCR beta chain originates from a study of T cells in Graves' hyperthyroidism and ophthalmopathy. General study points: Most clonotypes expanded in thyroid above 0.001 were likewise present in blood. From stable hyperthyroidism, ophthalmopathy was separated by a 13 V-J model.

Patients aged 18 to 65 with hyperthyroidism were newly diagnosed, with duration under 2 months. The PBMCs were sourced from fresh peripheral blood (10 ml). Concerning this clonotype: Its antigen is unidentified.

TCR beta CDR3 regions were amplified from RNA transcripts. When the TCR CDR3 underwent first-round RT-PCR, the HTBI primer set was used. TCRdb recomputed calls from the multiplex PCR reads with MiXCR, one row per CDR3 protein. Found here are 650,000 to 700,000 distinct CDR3 sequences, 15% to 20% of them singletons; the top ten hold roughly 16%. The germline V gene has CDR1 DFQATT and CDR2 SNEGSKA (reference sequence). This CDR3 has 14 residues. Trimming shortened V by 1 base and J by 2 bases, and 11 bases separated the two germline ends. This TCR was recovered from a man aged 45 to 65 with Graves' hyperthyroidism. This chain links TRBV20-1 with TRBJ1-2; D possibly corresponds to TRBD1 (5 bases). Material for sequencing was blood. The chain's CDR3 is CSARVPPGNYGYTF. The DNA of the CDR3 is TGCAGTGCTAGAGTCCCACCAGGGAACTATGGCTACACCTTC.